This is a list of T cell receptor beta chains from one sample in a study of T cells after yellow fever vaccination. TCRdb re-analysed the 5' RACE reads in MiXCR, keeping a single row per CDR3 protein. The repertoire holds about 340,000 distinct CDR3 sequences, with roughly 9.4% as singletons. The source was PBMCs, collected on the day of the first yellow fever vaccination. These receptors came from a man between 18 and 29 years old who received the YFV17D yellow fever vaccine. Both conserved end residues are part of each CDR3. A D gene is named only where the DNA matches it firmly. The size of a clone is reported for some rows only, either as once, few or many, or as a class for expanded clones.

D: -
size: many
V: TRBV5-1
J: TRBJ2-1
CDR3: CASSLSADGGRFF
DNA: TGCGCCAGCAGCTTGTCCGCGGACGGGGGTCGGTTCTTC

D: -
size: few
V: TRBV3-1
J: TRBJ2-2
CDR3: CASSQVRPSMGGELFF
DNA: TGTGCCAGCAGCCAAGTGCGGCCCTCCATGGGCGGGGAGCTGTTTTTT

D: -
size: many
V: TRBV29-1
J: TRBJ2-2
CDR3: CSVGDPSTGELFF
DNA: TGCAGCGTTGGGGACCCTTCCACCGGGGAGCTGTTTTTT

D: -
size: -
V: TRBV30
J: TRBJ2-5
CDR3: CASEEGLETQYF
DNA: TGTGCCTCCGAGGAGGGGCTAGAGACCCAGTACTTC

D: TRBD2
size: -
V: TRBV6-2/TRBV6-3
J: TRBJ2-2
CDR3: CASSLAGGIFTGELFF
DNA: TGTGCCAGCAGTCTTGCGGGGGGCATCTTCACCGGGGAGCTGTTTTTT

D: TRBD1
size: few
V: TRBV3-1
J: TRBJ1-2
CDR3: CASSRGTGARFNYGYTF
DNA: TGTGCCAGCAGCCGCGGGACAGGAGCCCGGTTTAACTATGGCTACACCTTC

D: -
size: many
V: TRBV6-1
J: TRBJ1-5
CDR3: CASGLGASNQPQHF
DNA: TGTGCCAGTGGCCTGGGGGCGAGCAATCAGCCCCAGCATTTT

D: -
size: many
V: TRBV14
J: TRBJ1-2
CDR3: CASSPTLDPNYGYTF
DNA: TGTGCCAGCAGCCCAACACTGGACCCGAACTATGGCTACACCTTC

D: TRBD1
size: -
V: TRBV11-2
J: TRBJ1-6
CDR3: CASSLGLGTGGGRNSPLHF
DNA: TGTGCCAGCAGCTTAGGCCTCGGGACAGGGGGAGGACGAAATTCACCCCTCCACTTT

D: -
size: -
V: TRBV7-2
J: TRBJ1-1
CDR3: CASSLGLGGVAFF
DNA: TGTGCCAGCAGCTTAGGCCTGGGGGGGGTAGCTTTCTTT

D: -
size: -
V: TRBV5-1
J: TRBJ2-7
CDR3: CASSLAGQRFTYEQYF
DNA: TGCGCCAGCAGCTTGGCCGGACAGCGATTCACCTACGAGCAGTACTTC

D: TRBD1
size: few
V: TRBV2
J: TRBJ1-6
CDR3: CASSSDRGGNSPLHF
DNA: TGTGCCAGCAGTTCCGACAGGGGCGGGAATTCACCCCTCCACTTT

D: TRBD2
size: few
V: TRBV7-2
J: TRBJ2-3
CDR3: CASSRRTSGGDTQYF
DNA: TGTGCCAGCAGTCGTCGGACTAGCGGGGGGGATACGCAGTATTTT

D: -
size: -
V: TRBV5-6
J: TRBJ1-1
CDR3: CAIGNRDLRRTEAFF
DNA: TGTGCCATCGGCAACCGGGACCTCAGGAGAACTGAAGCTTTCTTT

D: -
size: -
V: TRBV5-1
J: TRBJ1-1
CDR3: CASRQEGNTEAFF
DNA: TGCGCCAGCAGGCAGGAGGGGAACACTGAAGCTTTCTTT

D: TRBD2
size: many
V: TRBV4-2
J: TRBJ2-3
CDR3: CASSQAGLAPTDTQYF
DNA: TGTGCCAGCAGCCAAGCGGGACTAGCCCCCACAGATACGCAGTATTTT

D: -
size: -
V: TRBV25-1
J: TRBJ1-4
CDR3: CASGTGSATNEKLFF
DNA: TGTGCCAGCGGCACAGGGAGTGCAACTAATGAAAAACTGTTTTTT

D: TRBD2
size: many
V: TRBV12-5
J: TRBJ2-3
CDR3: CASGLGGGAPEDTQYF
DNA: TGTGCTAGTGGTTTGGGCGGGGGGGCCCCCGAAGATACGCAGTATTTT

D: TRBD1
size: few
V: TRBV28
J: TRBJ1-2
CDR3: CASSSDRRYGYTF
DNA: TGTGCCAGCAGTTCGGACAGGAGATATGGCTACACCTTC

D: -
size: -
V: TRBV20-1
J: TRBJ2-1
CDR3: CSARDSKRMNNEQFF
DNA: TGCAGTGCTAGAGATTCGAAGCGTATGAACAATGAGCAGTTCTTC

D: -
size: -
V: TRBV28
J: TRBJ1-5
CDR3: CASSLEVQPQHF
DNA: TGTGCCAGCAGTTTAGAGGTTCAGCCCCAGCATTTT

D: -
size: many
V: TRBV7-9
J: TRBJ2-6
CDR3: CASTPFRGGSGANVLTF
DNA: TGTGCCAGCACGCCATTTCGGGGTGGGTCTGGGGCCAACGTCCTGACTTTC

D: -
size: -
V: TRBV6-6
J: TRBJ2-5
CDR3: CASSYGQQETQYF
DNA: TGTGCCAGCAGTTACGGACAGCAAGAGACCCAGTACTTC

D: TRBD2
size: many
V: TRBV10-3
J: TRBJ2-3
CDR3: CAITTSGESTDTQYF
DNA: TGTGCCATCACGACTAGCGGGGAGAGCACAGATACGCAGTATTTT

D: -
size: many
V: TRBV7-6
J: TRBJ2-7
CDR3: CASSSVRGYHEQYF
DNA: TGTGCCAGCAGCTCAGTTCGGGGGTACCACGAGCAGTACTTC

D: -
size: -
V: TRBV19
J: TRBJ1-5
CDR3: CASSIPGTSNQPQHF
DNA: TGTGCCAGTAGTATTCCAGGGACTAGCAATCAGCCCCAGCATTTT

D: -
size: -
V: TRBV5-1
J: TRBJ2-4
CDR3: CASSLGPTLAKNIQYF
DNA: TGCGCCAGCAGCTTGGGACCTACTCTAGCCAAAAACATTCAGTACTTC

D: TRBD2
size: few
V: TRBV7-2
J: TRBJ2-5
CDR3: CASSLAGSGGEETQYF
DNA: TGTGCCAGCAGCTTAGCGGGGAGCGGGGGGGAAGAGACCCAGTACTTC

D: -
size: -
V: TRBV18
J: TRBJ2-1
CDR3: CASSSTRYNEQFF
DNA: TGTGCCAGCTCTTCGACCCGGTACAATGAGCAGTTCTTC

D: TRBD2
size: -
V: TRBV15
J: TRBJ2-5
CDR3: CATSRDRLAGVETQYF
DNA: TGTGCCACCAGCAGAGATCGGCTAGCGGGGGTGGAGACCCAGTACTTC

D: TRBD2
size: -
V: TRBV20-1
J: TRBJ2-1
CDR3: CSASGGLAGVEQFF
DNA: TGCAGTGCTAGTGGGGGACTAGCGGGGGTTGAGCAGTTCTTC

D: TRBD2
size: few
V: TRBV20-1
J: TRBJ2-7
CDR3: CSARGLAGGYEQYF
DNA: TGCAGTGCTAGAGGACTAGCGGGGGGATACGAGCAGTACTTC

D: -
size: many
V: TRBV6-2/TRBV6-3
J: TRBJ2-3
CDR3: CASTQADTQYF
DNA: TGTGCCAGCACCCAGGCAGATACGCAGTATTTT

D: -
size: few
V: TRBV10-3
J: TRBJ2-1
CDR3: CAIRGLDDNEQFF
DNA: TGTGCCATCAGGGGCCTAGATGACAATGAGCAGTTCTTC

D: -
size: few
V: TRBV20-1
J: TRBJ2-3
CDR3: CSAGGRGRGDTQYF
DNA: TGCAGTGCCGGAGGGCGGGGGCGTGGAGATACGCAGTATTTT

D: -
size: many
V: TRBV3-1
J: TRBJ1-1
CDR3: CASSQSSGVVNTEAFF
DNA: TGTGCCAGCAGCCAGTCTTCGGGGGTGGTGAACACTGAAGCTTTCTTT

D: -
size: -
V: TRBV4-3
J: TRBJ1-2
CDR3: CASSPRDLGDYGYTF
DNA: TGCGCCAGCAGCCCAAGGGACCTCGGGGACTATGGCTACACCTTC

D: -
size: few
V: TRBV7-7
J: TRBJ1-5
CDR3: CATTVPGRNQPQHF
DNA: TGTGCTACCACGGTCCCGGGGCGCAATCAGCCCCAGCATTTT

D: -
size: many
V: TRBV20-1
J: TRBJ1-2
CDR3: CSARVGWTNYGYTF
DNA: TGCAGTGCTAGAGTGGGGTGGACTAACTATGGCTACACCTTC

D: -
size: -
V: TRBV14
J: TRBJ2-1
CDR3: CASSADSGKKNEQFF
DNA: TGTGCCAGCAGTGCAGACAGTGGGAAGAAAAATGAGCAGTTCTTC

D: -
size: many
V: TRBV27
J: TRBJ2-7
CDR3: CASSLRGSYEQYF
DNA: TGTGCCAGCAGTTTACGGGGATCCTACGAGCAGTACTTC

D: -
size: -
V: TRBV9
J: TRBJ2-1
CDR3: CASSVEDNSNEQFF
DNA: TGTGCCAGCAGCGTAGAGGACAACAGCAATGAGCAGTTCTTC

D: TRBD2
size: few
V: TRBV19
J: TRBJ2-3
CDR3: CASSIRTSGGLDTQYF
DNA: TGTGCCAGTAGTATCCGGACTAGCGGGGGATTGGATACGCAGTATTTT

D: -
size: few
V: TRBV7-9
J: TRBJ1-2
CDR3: CASSRLGQGGYGYTF
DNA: TGTGCCAGCAGCCGTCTTGGGCAGGGAGGATATGGCTACACCTTC

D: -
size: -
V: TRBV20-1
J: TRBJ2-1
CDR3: CSAPLGGTNYNEQFF
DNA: TGCAGTGCTCCCTTAGGGGGGACAAACTACAATGAGCAGTTCTTC

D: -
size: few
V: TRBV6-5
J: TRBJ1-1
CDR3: CASSYRSNVGNTEAFF
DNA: TGTGCCAGCAGTTATCGATCCAACGTGGGGAACACTGAAGCTTTCTTT

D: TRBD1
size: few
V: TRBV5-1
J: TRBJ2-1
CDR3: CASGQGGNEQFF
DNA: TGCGCCAGCGGACAGGGGGGAAATGAGCAGTTCTTC

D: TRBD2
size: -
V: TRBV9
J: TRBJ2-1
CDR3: CASSVAGGGAFSYNEQFF
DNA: TGTGCCAGCAGCGTAGCTGGCGGGGGGGCTTTTTCCTACAATGAGCAGTTCTTC